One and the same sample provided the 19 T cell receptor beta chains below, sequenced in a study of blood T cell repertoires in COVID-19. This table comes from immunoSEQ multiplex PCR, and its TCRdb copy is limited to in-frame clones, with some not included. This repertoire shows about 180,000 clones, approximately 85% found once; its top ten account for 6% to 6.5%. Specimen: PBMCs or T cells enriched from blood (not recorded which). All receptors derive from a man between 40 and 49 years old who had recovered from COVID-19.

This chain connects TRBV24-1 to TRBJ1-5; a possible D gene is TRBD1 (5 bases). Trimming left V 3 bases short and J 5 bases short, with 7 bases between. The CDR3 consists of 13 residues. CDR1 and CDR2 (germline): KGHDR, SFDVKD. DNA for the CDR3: TGTGCCACCAGTGATGGGACTTATCAGCCCCAGCATTTT. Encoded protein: CATSDGTYQPQHF.

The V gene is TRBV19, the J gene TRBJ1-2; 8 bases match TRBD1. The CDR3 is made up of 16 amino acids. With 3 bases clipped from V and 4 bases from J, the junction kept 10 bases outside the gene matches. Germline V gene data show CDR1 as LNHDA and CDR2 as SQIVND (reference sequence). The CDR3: CASSMIQGAKGYGYTF. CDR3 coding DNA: TGTGCCAGTAGTATGATTCAGGGGGCTAAAGGCTATGGCTACACCTTC.

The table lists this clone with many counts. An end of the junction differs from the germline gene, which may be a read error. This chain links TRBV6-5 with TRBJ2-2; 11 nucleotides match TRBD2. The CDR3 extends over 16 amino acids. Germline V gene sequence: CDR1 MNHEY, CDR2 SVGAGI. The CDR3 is CASSYSGGANTGELFF. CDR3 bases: TGTGCAAGCAGTTATAGCGGGGGGGCGAACACCGGGGAGCTGTTTTTT.

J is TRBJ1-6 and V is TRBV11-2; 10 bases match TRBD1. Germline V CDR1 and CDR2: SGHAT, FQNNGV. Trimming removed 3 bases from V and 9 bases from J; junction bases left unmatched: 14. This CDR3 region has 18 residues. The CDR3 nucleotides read TGTGCCAGCAGCTTGGGCATCGGGATCGGGACAGGGGTTTCACCCCTCCACTTT. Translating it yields CASSLGIGIGTGVSPLHF.

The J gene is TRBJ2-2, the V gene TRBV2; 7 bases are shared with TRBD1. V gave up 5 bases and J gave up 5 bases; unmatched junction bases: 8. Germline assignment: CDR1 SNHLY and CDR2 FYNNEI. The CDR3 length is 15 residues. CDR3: CASSRGTVLTGELFF. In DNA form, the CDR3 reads TGTGCCAGCAGTAGAGGGACAGTACTTACCGGGGAGCTGTTTTTT. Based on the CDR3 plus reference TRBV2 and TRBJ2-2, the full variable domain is EPEVTQTPSHQVTQMGQEVILRCVPISNHLYFYWYRQILGQKVEFLVSFYNNEISEKSEIFDDQFSVERPDGSNFTLKIRSTKLEDSAMYFCASSRGTVLTGELFFGEGSRLTVL.

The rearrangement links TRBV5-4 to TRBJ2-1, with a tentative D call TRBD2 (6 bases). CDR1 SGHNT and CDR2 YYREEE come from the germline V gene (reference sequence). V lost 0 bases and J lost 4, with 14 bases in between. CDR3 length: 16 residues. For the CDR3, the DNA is TGTGCCAGCAGCTTGGAGGGGCGGAGGGGATACAATGAGCAGTTCTTC. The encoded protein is CASSLEGRRGYNEQFF. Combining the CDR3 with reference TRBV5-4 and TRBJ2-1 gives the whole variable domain ETGVTQSPTHLIKTRGQQVTLRCSSQSGHNTVSWYQQALGQGPQFIFQYYREEENGRGNFPPRFSGLQFPNYSSELNVNALELDDSALYLCASSLEGRRGYNEQFFGPGTRLTVL.

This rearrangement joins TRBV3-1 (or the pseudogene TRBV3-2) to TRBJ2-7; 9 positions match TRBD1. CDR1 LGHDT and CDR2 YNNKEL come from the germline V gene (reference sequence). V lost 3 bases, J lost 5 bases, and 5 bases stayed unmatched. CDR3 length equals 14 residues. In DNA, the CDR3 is TGTGCCAGCAGCCACTGGGACAGGGCCCACGAGCAGTACTTC. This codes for CASSHWDRAHEQYF.

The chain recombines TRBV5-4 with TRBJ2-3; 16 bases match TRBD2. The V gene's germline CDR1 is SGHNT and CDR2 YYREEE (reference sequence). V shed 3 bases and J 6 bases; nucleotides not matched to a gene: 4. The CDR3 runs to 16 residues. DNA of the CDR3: TGTGCCAGCAGCTCGGGACTAGCGGGGGGGCGGGATACGCAGTATTTT. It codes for CASSSGLAGGRDTQYF.

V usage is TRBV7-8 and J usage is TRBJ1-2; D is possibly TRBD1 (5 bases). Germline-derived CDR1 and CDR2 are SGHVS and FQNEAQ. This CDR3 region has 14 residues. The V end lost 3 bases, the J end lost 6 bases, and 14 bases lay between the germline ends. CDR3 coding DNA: TGTGCCAGCAGCTTTTGGGAGGGCAGGGATGGCTACACCTTC. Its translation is CASSFWEGRDGYTF.

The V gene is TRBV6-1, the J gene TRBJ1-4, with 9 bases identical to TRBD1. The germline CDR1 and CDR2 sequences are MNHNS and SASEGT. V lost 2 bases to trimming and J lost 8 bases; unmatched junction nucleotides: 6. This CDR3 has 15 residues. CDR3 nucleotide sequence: TGTGCCAGCAGTGAATCGGGACAGGGAATGGAAAAACTGTTTTTT. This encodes CASSESGQGMEKLFF.

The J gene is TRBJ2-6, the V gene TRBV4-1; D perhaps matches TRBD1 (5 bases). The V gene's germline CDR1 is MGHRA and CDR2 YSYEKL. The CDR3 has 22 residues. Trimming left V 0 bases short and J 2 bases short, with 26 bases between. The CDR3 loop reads CASSQDRQSDLFRRPGANVLTF. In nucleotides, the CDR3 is TGCGCCAGCAGCCAAGATAGACAGTCAGATCTCTTTCGTCGGCCTGGGGCCAACGTCCTGACTTTC.

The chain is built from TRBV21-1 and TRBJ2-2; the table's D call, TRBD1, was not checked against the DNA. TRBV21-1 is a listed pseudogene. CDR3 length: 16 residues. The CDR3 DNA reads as TGTGCCAGCAGCATCCAGGACAGGGGGCGAACCGGGGAGCTGTTTTTT. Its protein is CASSIQDRGRTGELFF.

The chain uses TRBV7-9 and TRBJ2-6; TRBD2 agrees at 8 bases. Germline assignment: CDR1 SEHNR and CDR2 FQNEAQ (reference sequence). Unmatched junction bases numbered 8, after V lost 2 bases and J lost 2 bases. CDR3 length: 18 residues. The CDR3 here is CASSLWGGRPAGANVLTF. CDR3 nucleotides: TGTGCCAGCAGCTTATGGGGCGGGAGGCCGGCTGGGGCCAACGTCCTGACTTTC.

DNA for the CDR3: TGTGCCAGCAGCCCGGGACAGGGAGGTAATTCACCCCTCCACTTT. Translation gives CASSPGQGGNSPLHF. The chain uses TRBV14 and TRBJ1-6; TRBD1 aligns across 9 bases. This CDR3 comprises 15 residues. V dropped 4 bases and J dropped 6; count of bases not matched to a gene: 4. Looked up from germline, CDR1 is SGHDN and CDR2 is FVKESK.

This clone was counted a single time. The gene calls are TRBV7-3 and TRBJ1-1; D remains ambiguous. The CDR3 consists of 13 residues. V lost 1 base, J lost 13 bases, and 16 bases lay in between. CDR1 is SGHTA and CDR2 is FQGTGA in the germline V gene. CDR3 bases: TGTGCCAGCAGCTTAAATGAGGACGGAGGGCGTTTCTTT. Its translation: CASSLNEDGGRFF.

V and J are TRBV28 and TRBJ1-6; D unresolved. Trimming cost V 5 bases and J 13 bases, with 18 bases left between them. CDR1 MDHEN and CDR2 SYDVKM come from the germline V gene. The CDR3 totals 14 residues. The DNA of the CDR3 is TGTGCCAGCAGTCCCCTCCGCGAGATATCCCCCCTCCACTTT. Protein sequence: CASSPLREISPLHF.

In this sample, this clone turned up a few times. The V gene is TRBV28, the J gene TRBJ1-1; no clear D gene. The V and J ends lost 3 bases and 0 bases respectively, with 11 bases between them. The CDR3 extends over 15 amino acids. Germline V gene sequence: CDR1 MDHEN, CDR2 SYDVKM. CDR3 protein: CASSFPDFMNTEAFF. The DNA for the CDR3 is TGTGCCAGCAGTTTCCCAGACTTCATGAACACTGAAGCTTTCTTT.

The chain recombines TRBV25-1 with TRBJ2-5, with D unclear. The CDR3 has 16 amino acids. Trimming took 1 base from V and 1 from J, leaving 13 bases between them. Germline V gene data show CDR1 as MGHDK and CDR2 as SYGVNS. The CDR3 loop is CASSELVWASQETQYF. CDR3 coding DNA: TGTGCCAGCAGTGAATTGGTATGGGCCTCCCAAGAGACCCAGTACTTC.

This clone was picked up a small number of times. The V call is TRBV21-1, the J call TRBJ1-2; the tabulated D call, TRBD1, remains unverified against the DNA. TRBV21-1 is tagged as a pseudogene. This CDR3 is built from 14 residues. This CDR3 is CASSKARDICGYTF. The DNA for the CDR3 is TGTGCCAGCAGCAAAGCCCGGGACATTTGTGGCTACACCTTC.